This T cell receptor (beta chain) was found in a study of blood T cell repertoires in COVID-19. Study as a whole: Researchers got acute and convalescent COVID-19 samples from the United States, Italy and Spain.

Profiling relied on immunoSEQ multiplex PCR, and the TCRdb table lists in-frame clones only, not all of them. In the table there are about 30,000 clones, 90% of which are singletons. The CDR3 runs 15 residues. Trimming cost V 4 bases and J 6 bases; bases outside gene matches: 9. CDR1 is SGHNT, CDR2 YYREEE, per germline (reference sequence). The J gene is TRBJ1-1, the V gene TRBV5-4; 10 positions match TRBD1. The receptor was derived from a man aged 70-80 years with active or convalescent COVID-19. The specimen sequenced was peripheral blood. The CDR3 reads CASSLRQGALAEAFF. DNA of the CDR3: TGTGCCAGCAGCCTCCGACAGGGGGCGTTGGCTGAAGCTTTCTTT.